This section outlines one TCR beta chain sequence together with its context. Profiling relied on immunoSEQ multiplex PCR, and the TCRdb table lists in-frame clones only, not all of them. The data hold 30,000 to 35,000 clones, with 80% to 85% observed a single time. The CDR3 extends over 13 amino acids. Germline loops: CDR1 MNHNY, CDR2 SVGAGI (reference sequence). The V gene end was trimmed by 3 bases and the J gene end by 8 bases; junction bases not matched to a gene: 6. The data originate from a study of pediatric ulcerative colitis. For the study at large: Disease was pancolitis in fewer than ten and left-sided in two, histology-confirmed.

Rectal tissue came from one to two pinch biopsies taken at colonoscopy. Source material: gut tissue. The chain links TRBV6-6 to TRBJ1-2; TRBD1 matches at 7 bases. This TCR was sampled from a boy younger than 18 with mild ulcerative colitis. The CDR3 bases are TGTGCCAGCAGTTATAACAGGGGAGCAGGCTACACCTTC. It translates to CASSYNRGAGYTF.